This TCR beta chain derives from a study of identical twins. This clonotype was seen a handful of times. V lost 1 base and J 4 bases, leaving 9 bases between the germline ends. CDR1 and CDR2 (germline): SGHDN, FVKESK. The length of the CDR3 is 14 residues. Each CDR3 protein gets one entry after TCRdb re-called the 5' RACE reads with MiXCR. In the table there are fewer than 900,000 distinct CDR3 sequences, 21% of which are singletons. The data also belong to a second study, concerning T cells expressing NK-cell markers. That publication notes: All TCR beta repertoires analysed originated from sorted CD3+CD56+NKG2C+, CD3+CD56+NKG2C- and CD3+CD56-NKG2C+ T cells. Dominant NKG2C+ clonotypes were found to form about 1.0-7.5% of CD8+ T cells in six donors.

The source is a woman aged 18-29 years in good health. Sequenced: PBMCs. This chain uses TRBV14 with TRBJ2-3, with no clear D. CDR3 amino acids: CASSQVFQSDTQYF. In DNA, the CDR3 is TGTGCCAGCAGCCAAGTTTTCCAGTCAGATACGCAGTATTTT.